This section outlines one T cell receptor (beta chain) sequence together with its context. TCRdb reanalysed the 5' RACE reads using MiXCR and keeps one entry per CDR3 protein. The sample lists some 190,000 distinct CDR3 sequences; roughly 15% were seen once. This CDR3 contains 13 residues. V dropped 1 base and J dropped 6 bases, with 7 bases sitting between them. Germline-derived CDR1 and CDR2 are SGHVS and FNYEAQ. These data come from a study of identical twins. The same specimen was also included in a second study, on T cells expressing NK-cell markers. That paper states: Certain NKG2C+ T cell clones were expanded, and their HCMV specificity remained unclear.

The sample was CD8+ T cells sorted from blood. The V call is TRBV7-6, the J call TRBJ2-1; D not certain. The source is a woman under 30 in good health. CDR3 bases: TGTGCCAGCAGCTTAGAGGTCGGCAATGAGCAGTTCTTC. As protein: CASSLEVGNEQFF. The full variable domain, its missing parts supplied by reference TRBV7-6 and TRBJ2-1, is GAGVSQSPRYKVTKRGQDVALRCDPISGHVSLYWYRQALGQGPEFLTYFNYEAQQDKSGLPNDRFSAERPEGSISTLTIQRTEQRDSAMYRCASSLEVGNEQFFGPGTRLTVL.